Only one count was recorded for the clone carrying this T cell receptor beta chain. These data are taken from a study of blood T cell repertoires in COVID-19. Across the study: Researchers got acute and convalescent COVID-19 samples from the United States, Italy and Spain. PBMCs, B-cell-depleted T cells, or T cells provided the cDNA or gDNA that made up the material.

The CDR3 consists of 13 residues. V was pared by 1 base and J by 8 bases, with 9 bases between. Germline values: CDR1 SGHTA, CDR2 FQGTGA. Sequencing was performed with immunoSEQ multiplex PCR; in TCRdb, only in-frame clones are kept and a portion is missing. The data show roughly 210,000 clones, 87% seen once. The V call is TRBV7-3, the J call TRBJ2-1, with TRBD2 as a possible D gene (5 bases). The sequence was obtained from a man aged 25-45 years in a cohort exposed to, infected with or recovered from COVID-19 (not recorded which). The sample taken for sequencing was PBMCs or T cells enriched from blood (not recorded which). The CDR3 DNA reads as TGTGCCAGCAGCTTAATAGCTAGCCATGAGCAGTTCTTC. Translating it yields CASSLIASHEQFF.